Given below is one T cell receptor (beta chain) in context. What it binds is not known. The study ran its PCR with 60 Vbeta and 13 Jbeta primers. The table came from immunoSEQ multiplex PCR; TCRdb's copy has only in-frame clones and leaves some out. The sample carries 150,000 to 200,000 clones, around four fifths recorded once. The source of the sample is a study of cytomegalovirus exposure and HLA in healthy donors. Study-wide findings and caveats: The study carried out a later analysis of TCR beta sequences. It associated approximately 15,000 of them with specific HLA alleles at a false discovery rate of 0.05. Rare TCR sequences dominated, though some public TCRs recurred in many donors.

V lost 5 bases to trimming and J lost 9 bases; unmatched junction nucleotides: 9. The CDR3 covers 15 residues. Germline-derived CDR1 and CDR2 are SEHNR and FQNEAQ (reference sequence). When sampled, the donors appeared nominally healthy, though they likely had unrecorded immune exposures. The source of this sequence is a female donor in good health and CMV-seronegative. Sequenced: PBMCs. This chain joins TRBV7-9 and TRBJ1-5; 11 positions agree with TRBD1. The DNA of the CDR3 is TGTGCCAGCAGCCCCGGACAGGGGGCCCTCGGGCCCCAGCATTTT. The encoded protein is CASSPGQGALGPQHF.